Listed below are T cell receptor beta chains from one sample, sequenced in a study of T cell repertoires in cytomegalovirus infection. MiXCR, applied by TCRdb to the reads, yields one record per CDR3 protein. The repertoire holds around 100,000 distinct CDR3 sequences, with about 15% as singletons. Sequenced sample: PBMCs. All receptors come from a human donor in good health (CMV status not recorded). Some clones in this sample may be carry-over from other donors' samples. CDR3s include the opening cysteine and the closing phenylalanine or tryptophan. The D gene is left open where the match is weak. Clone sizes are given selectively: once, few, many, or a class where the clone is expanded.

clone_size,v_call,j_call,d_call,cdr3_nt,cdr3_aa
few,TRBV5-1,TRBJ2-1,TRBD2,TGCGCCAGTAGGGATGAAGCGGGGGGGGATGAGCAGTTCTTC,CASRDEAGGDEQFF
-,TRBV20-1,TRBJ2-1,TRBD2,TGCAGTGCTCCCGGGACTAGCCTGAAAGAGCAGTTCTTC,CSAPGTSLKEQFF
medium-sized,TRBV7-2,TRBJ1-2,TRBD1,TGTGCCAGCAGGAGGGACAGCACGCAGAACTATGGCTACACCTTC,CASRRDSTQNYGYTF
-,TRBV29-1,TRBJ2-2,-,TGCAGCGTTGAGGGAGGGGCAGGGGGCAAGAACACCGGGGAGCTGTTTTTT,CSVEGGAGGKNTGELFF
few,TRBV18,TRBJ1-1,-,TGTGCCAGCTCACAGACGAAGGAGAACACTGAAGCTTTCTTT,CASSQTKENTEAFF
many,TRBV7-2,TRBJ2-7,TRBD1,TGTGCCAGCAGCGCCGACAGGGGGAAGGTCGAGCAGTACTTC,CASSADRGKVEQYF
many,TRBV7-2,TRBJ2-2,TRBD2,TGTGCCAGCAGTGGGGGGGGGTACACCGGGGAGCTGTTTTTT,CASSGGGYTGELFF
many,TRBV7-2,TRBJ1-1,TRBD1,TGTGCCAGCACCTTAGACAGGGCAGCTTTCTTT,CASTLDRAAFF
few,TRBV12-5,TRBJ2-3,-,TGTGCTAGTGCCACAACGGCAGATACGCAGTATTTT,CASATTADTQYF
few,TRBV29-1,TRBJ1-1,-,TGCAGCGTTGGGGGGGGAAGGGGTGAAGCTTTCTTT,CSVGGGRGEAFF
-,TRBV5-6,TRBJ1-1,-,TGTGCCAGCAGCGATGGTACTGAAGCTTTCTTT,CASSDGTEAFF
medium-sized,TRBV7-2,TRBJ2-7,-,TGTGCCAGCAGCTTAGGAAGGAGCTCCTACGAGCAGTACTTC,CASSLGRSSYEQYF
few,TRBV6-2/TRBV6-3,TRBJ2-1,-,TGTGCCAGCAGCCGCGGGACAGCTACGTCGAGCTCCTACAATGAGCAGTTCTTC,CASSRGTATSSSYNEQFF
many,TRBV7-2,TRBJ2-1,-,TGTGCCAGCAGCTTCGCAGAGGGGTACAATGAGCAGTTCTTC,CASSFAEGYNEQFF
-,TRBV18,TRBJ2-1,-,TGTGCCAGCGGGGTTGACCTAAGCAATGAGCAGTTCTTC,CASGVDLSNEQFF
many,TRBV7-3,TRBJ2-2,TRBD2,TGTGCCAGCAGCTTAATAGCGGGGGGAACCGGGGAGCTGTTTTTT,CASSLIAGGTGELFF
many,TRBV7-2,TRBJ2-1,-,TGTGCCAGCAGCTTGGGTAGCAGAGAAACAAATGAGCAGTTCTTC,CASSLGSRETNEQFF
-,TRBV9,TRBJ2-2,-,TGTACCAGCAGCGTAGGAGTGGCCGCCACCGGGGAGCTGTTTTTT,CTSSVGVAATGELFF
-,TRBV6-4,TRBJ2-1,-,TGTGCCAGCAGTGACTCCTGGAAGGAGAATGAGCAGTTCTTC,CASSDSWKENEQFF
many,TRBV7-2,TRBJ1-1,-,TGTGCCAGCAGCTTAGGGGGCGGAAGGTCTGAAGCTTTCTTT,CASSLGGGRSEAFF
many,TRBV7-2,TRBJ2-1,TRBD2,TGTGCCAGCAGCTCTAGCGGGGGCTACAATGAGCAGTTCTTC,CASSSSGGYNEQFF
-,TRBV29-1,TRBJ1-4,TRBD1,TGCAGCGCAGACCCCCTGACAGGGGAAAATGAAAAACTGTTTTTT,CSADPLTGENEKLFF
-,TRBV12-3/TRBV12-4,TRBJ2-7,-,TGTGCCAGCAGTTTGCATAGGCAGGGGGGCGAGCAGTACTTC,CASSLHRQGGEQYF
few,TRBV6-2/TRBV6-3,TRBJ2-5,TRBD2,TGTGCCAGCAGTTACCGGCCGGGGGGATCACAAGAGACCCAGTACTTC,CASSYRPGGSQETQYF
many,TRBV23-1,TRBJ1-5,TRBD1,TGCGCCAGCAGTCAAGACAGGGGTGGCAATCAGCCCCAGCATTTT,CASSQDRGGNQPQHF
few,TRBV29-1,TRBJ1-1,TRBD1,TGCAGCGTTGTGACAGGGGCGGCCACTGAAGCTTTCTTT,CSVVTGAATEAFF
many,TRBV7-8,TRBJ1-6,TRBD1,TGTGCCAGCAGCTTACGGGACAGGGGGTCGATTTCACCCCTCCACTTT,CASSLRDRGSISPLHF
many,TRBV7-3,TRBJ2-2,-,TGTGCCAGCAGCCCTAGTGGCACCGGGGAGCTGTTTTTT,CASSPSGTGELFF
-,TRBV5-1,TRBJ2-3,TRBD1,TGCGCCAGCAGCTTCCCGGGACAGGGGGTCACAGATACGCAGTATTTT,CASSFPGQGVTDTQYF
few,TRBV7-6,TRBJ2-2,-,TGTGCCAGCAGCTTAGGTGTGGGGCCGAACACCGGGGAGCTGTTTTTT,CASSLGVGPNTGELFF
many,TRBV7-2,TRBJ1-1,-,TGTGCCAGCAGCTTAGAGGCGGACCCCGCTGAAGCTTTCTTT,CASSLEADPAEAFF
few,TRBV19,TRBJ1-5,-,TGTGCCAGTAGTATAGTCGGCAGCAATCAGCCCCAGCATTTT,CASSIVGSNQPQHF
-,TRBV6-2/TRBV6-3,TRBJ2-1,-,TGTGCCAGCTCCAACTTAGCGGAAAGCTCCTACAATGAGCAGTTCTTC,CASSNLAESSYNEQFF
many,TRBV7-8,TRBJ2-2,-,TGTGCCAGCAGCTTAATTCGCGGCACCGGGGAGCTGTTTTTT,CASSLIRGTGELFF
-,TRBV5-5,TRBJ2-6,TRBD1,TGTGCCAGCAGCTCCTTCAGGGGGTCTGGGGCCAACGTCCTGACTTTC,CASSSFRGSGANVLTF
-,TRBV19,TRBJ1-1,-,TGTGCCAGTAAAAAGCCGGGGGGAGGCACTGAAGCTTTCTTT,CASKKPGGGTEAFF
few,TRBV28,TRBJ1-1,-,TGTGCCAGCACCCTTAACACTGAAGCTTTCTTT,CASTLNTEAFF
many,TRBV7-3,TRBJ2-7,-,TGTGCCAGCAGCTCCCAAAGGGGTTCCGAGCAGTACTTC,CASSSQRGSEQYF
few,TRBV4-1,TRBJ2-7,TRBD1,TGCGCCAGCAGCCAAGGTAGGACAGGACTCTACGAGCAGTACTTC,CASSQGRTGLYEQYF